This T cell receptor beta chain originates from a study of blood T cell repertoires in COVID-19. Study details: Samples came from the United States, Italy and Spain, spanning acute and convalescent COVID-19.

As processed by the authors: Researchers report that nucleated cell counts were estimated from reference gene primer amplification. Sequencing was performed with immunoSEQ multiplex PCR; in TCRdb, only in-frame clones are kept and a portion is missing. V and J calls and clone size are copied from that table; D and trimming were computed from the DNA. This table has 350,000 to 400,000 clones, approximately 88% appearing once. Concerning this clone itself: Other DNA variants within this sample encode the same CDR3.

Per the germline V gene, CDR1 is SGDLS and CDR2 is YYNGEE. This CDR3 contains 15 residues. Trimming removed 4 bases from V and 0 bases from J, with 14 bases in between. Sequences were obtained from PBMCs or T cells enriched from blood (not recorded which). The receptor was isolated from a woman aged 30 to 39 with acute COVID-19. The chain couples TRBV9 to TRBJ2-7; perhaps TRBD1 as D (6 bases). CDR3 bases: TGTGCCAGCAGCCCTCAGGACAGACCCTCCTACGAGCAGTACTTC. As protein: CASSPQDRPSYEQYF.